Listed below are T cell receptor beta chains from one sample, sequenced in a study of Ad26.COV2.S vaccination and SARS-CoV-2 variants. The table came from immunoSEQ multiplex PCR; TCRdb's copy has only in-frame clones and leaves some out. The sample has about 280,000 clones, more than 75% seen once. The sample consisted of peripheral blood, taken in a trial of Ad26.COV2.S vaccine versus placebo. The source of these receptors is a person between 18 and 65 years old who received the Ad26.COV2.S COVID-19 vaccine or a placebo. Each CDR3 is given with its conserved first and last residue. Each record gives: clone size, D gene, J gene, V gene, CDR3 DNA, CDR3 protein. D genes are given only for firm matches. Not every row has a clone size; where given, it reads once, few, many or a size class.

>once|.|TRBJ1-2|TRBV5-8
TGTGCCAGCAGCCTCGCAGCCTATGGCTACACCTTC
CASSLAAYGYTF
>.|TRBD1|TRBJ2-5|TRBV6-5
TGTGCCAGCAGTTACCCAGGGACAGGGGAAGAGACCCAGTACTTC
CASSYPGTGEETQYF
>once|.|TRBJ1-1|TRBV18
TGTGCCAGCTCACCCCCTGGGGTGCGCACTGAAGCTTTCTTT
CASSPPGVRTEAFF
>.|TRBD2|TRBJ2-2|TRBV6-6
TGTGCCAGCAGCCGTTTAGCTCAGGGACTAGCGGGAGGAAAGGGCGGGGAGCTGTTTTTT
CASSRLAQGLAGGKGGELFF
>.|TRBD2|TRBJ2-7|TRBV11-2
TGTGCCAGCAGCTCTAGCGGGGGGGCCTACCACGAGCAGTACTTC
CASSSSGGAYHEQYF
>.|TRBD1|TRBJ1-4|TRBV2
TGTGCCAGCAGTGAAGCCGGGACAGGGGGGGGAAAACTGTTTTTT
CASSEAGTGGGKLFF
>.|TRBD1|TRBJ1-2|TRBV11-2
TGTGCCAGCAGCTTTCAGGGGGAGAGTGGCTACACCTTC
CASSFQGESGYTF
>once|TRBD1|TRBJ1-2|TRBV5-1
TGCGCCAGCAGCTTGGCCAGGGGGACAGGGGGCAACTACTATGGCTACACCTTC
CASSLARGTGGNYYGYTF
>few|TRBD2|TRBJ2-7|TRBV7-8
TGTGCCAGCAGCTCGACTAGCGGGACCGAGCAGTACTTC
CASSSTSGTEQYF
>once|.|TRBJ1-2|TRBV29-1
TGCAGCGCAGGACACCATAACTATGGCTACACCTTC
CSAGHHNYGYTF
>few|.|TRBJ1-1|TRBV5-5
TGTGCCAGCAGCCGGACTGGAAGGGGTACTGAAGCTTTCTTT
CASSRTGRGTEAFF
>.|.|TRBJ2-7|TRBV27
TGTGCCAGCAGCGAAGCCCAGGCCTACGAGCAGTACTTC
CASSEAQAYEQYF
>.|.|TRBJ1-5|TRBV5-8
TGTGCCAGCAGCCACGGACGGGCTCAAAGGCAGCCCCAGCATTTT
CASSHGRAQRQPQHF
>.|.|TRBJ1-2|TRBV15
TGTGCCACCAGCAGAGATAAGGGGCCGTATGGCTACACCTTC
CATSRDKGPYGYTF
>.|TRBD1|TRBJ1-2|TRBV5-4
TGTGCCAGCAGACCCGGACAGGACCTCTATGGCTACACCTTC
CASRPGQDLYGYTF
>.|.|TRBJ2-7|TRBV7-9
TGTGCCAGCAGCCCCCCCTCGCCCGGATCCGCCTACGAGCAGTACTTC
CASSPPSPGSAYEQYF
>.|TRBD2|TRBJ2-3|TRBV9
TGTGCCAGCAGCTCCTGGACTAGCGCAGATACGCAGTATTTT
CASSSWTSADTQYF
>.|.|TRBJ1-4|TRBV30
TGTGCCTGGAGTGGGCGCGGGATTAATGAAAAACTGTTTTTT
CAWSGRGINEKLFF
>.|.|TRBJ1-2|TRBV5-6
TGTGCCAGCAGCTTGTTAGGGAGGAACCCCGAGGGTAACGATGGCTACACCTTC
CASSLLGRNPEGNDGYTF
>.|TRBD1|TRBJ2-1|TRBV19
TGTGCCAGTAGTATAAAGGGGGCGAATGAGCAGTTCTTC
CASSIKGANEQFF
>.|.|TRBJ1-1|TRBV2
TGTGCCAGCAGCCACTATCTCACGGCTTCGGACACTGAAGCTTTCTTT
CASSHYLTASDTEAFF
>.|.|TRBJ1-6|TRBV7-8
TGTGCCAGCAGCTTAAGAATAACGGACGGGTTCTCCTATAATTCACCCCTCCACTTT
CASSLRITDGFSYNSPLHF
>once|TRBD2|TRBJ2-3|TRBV6-5
TGTGCCAGCAGGCTAGCGGCCACAGATACGCAGTATTTT
CASRLAATDTQYF